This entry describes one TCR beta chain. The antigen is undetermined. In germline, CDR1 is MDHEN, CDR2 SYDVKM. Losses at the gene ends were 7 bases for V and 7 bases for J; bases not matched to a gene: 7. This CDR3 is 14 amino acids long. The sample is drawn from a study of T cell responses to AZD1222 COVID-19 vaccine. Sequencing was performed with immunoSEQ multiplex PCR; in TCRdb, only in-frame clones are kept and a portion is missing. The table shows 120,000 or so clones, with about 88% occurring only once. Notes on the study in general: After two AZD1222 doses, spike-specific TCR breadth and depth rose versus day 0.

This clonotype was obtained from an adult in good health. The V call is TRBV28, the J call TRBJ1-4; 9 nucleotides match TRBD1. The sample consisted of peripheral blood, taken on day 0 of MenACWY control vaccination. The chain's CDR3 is CASTVDRGVEKLFF. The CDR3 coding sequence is TGTGCCAGCACCGTTGACAGGGGGGTTGAAAAACTGTTTTTT.